The 18 T cell receptor beta chains reported below all come from one sample, sequenced in a study of blood T cell repertoires in COVID-19. TCRdb's table, derived via immunoSEQ multiplex PCR, lists solely in-frame clones and lacks some. Altogether roughly 370,000 clones are present, around nine tenths being singletons, with the ten largest covering 10%. The sample comprised PBMCs or T cells enriched from blood (not recorded which). These receptors were obtained from a woman aged 45-59 years who had recovered from COVID-19.

The chain combines TRBV18 with TRBJ2-7, with D possibly being TRBD2 (5 bases). Germline values: CDR1 KGHSH, CDR2 LQKENI. Trimming shortened V by 5 bases and J by 8 bases, and 10 bases separated the two germline ends. The CDR3 runs to 11 residues. CDR3 region: CASSSDGKQYF. The CDR3 region has the DNA TGTGCCAGCTCATCGGACGGGAAGCAGTACTTC.

This rearrangement joins TRBV30 to TRBJ1-6, with D perhaps matching TRBD1 (5 bases). The length of the CDR3 is 15 residues. Germline V CDR1 and CDR2: GTSNPN, SVGIG (reference sequence). Trimming cost V 0 bases and J 2 bases, with 8 bases left between them. In nucleotides, the CDR3 is TGTGCCTGGAGTGTCCGGGGGACCTATAATTCACCCCTCCACTTT. It specifies CAWSVRGTYNSPLHF.

The CDR3 is CASTSTTNYGYTF. The DNA of the CDR3 is TGTGCCAGCACCTCAACAACTAACTATGGCTACACCTTC. The V and J genes are TRBV9 and TRBJ1-2; D uncertain. Germline V gene sequence: CDR1 SGDLS, CDR2 YYNGEE. Trimming took 6 bases from V and 0 from J, leaving 9 bases between them. The length of the CDR3 is 13 residues. Complete variable domain (other parts from reference TRBV9 and TRBJ1-2): DSGVTQTPKHLITATGQRVTLRCSPRSGDLSVYWYQQSLDQGLQFLIQYYNGEERAKGNILERFSAQQFPDLHSELNLSSLELGDSALYFCASTSTTNYGYTFGSGTRLTVV.

The rearrangement links TRBV5-5 to TRBJ1-1; D ambiguous. This CDR3 has 16 amino acids. From germline, CDR1 is SGHKS and CDR2 YYEKEE (reference sequence). Trimming stripped 0 bases from V and 5 bases from J, with 17 bases between. The CDR3 sequence is CASSLVPGTRPTEAFF. CDR3 sequence (DNA): TGTGCCAGCAGCTTGGTTCCGGGAACCCGGCCTACTGAAGCTTTCTTT.

The genes are TRBV4-1 and TRBJ2-3; TRBD1 is a possible D gene (6 bases). This CDR3 has 14 residues. CDR1 and CDR2 from the germline V gene are MGHRA and YSYEKL. V was pared by 4 bases and J by 1 base, with 9 bases between. The CDR3 DNA follows: TGCGCCAGCAGCCTAGCAGGGGGCACAGATACGCAGTATTTT. This codes for CASSLAGGTDTQYF.

The chain joins TRBV28 to TRBJ1-2, with D possibly matching TRBD1 (6 bases). The CDR3 length is 14 residues. The V gene's germline CDR1 is MDHEN and CDR2 SYDVKM. V was shortened by 8 bases and J by 8 bases, with 21 bases between the two germline ends. CDR3 in DNA: TGTGCCAGCCGGCGGTACAGGGAACGAGAAGGCTACACCTTC. This translates into CASRRYREREGYTF.

The rearrangement joins TRBV24-1 to TRBJ2-2; D is possibly TRBD1 (6 bases). Trimming cost V 1 base and J 5 bases, with 16 bases left between them. From germline, CDR1 is KGHDR and CDR2 SFDVKD. The CDR3 contains 17 residues. The CDR3 sequence: CATSDFKYQTGTGELFF. The CDR3 nucleotides are TGTGCCACCAGTGATTTCAAGTACCAGACAGGAACCGGGGAGCTGTTTTTT.

This clone was counted once. The chain has TRBV4-3 and TRBJ2-5, with TRBD2 identical over 9 bases. Trimming took 0 bases from V and 5 from J; bases not matched to a gene: 13. CDR3 length: 18 residues. CDR1 is LGHNA and CDR2 is YSLEER in the germline V gene. The CDR3 region is CASSQDVGGGVSVETQYF. CDR3 DNA: TGCGCCAGCAGCCAAGATGTGGGCGGGGGGGTCTCAGTCGAGACCCAGTACTTC.

The genes are TRBV28 and TRBJ2-2; the D gene is possibly TRBD1 (6 bases). The germline V and J ends were trimmed by 3 bases and 3 bases, with 14 bases remaining between them. CDR3 size: 16 residues. In germline, CDR1 is MDHEN, CDR2 SYDVKM. The CDR3 is CASSFAWAGDTGELFF. CDR3 bases: TGTGCCAGCAGTTTCGCTTGGGCAGGGGACACCGGGGAGCTGTTTTTT.

The count of this clone is one. The V gene is TRBV5-1, the J gene TRBJ2-5; D may be TRBD1 (5 bases). This CDR3 has 14 amino acids. The V gene lost 0 bases and the J gene lost 6 bases, with 12 bases spanning the gap. The germline V gene encodes CDR1 SGHRS and CDR2 YFSETQ. Here the CDR3 reads CASSLVQGRQTQYF. CDR3 bases: TGCGCCAGCAGCTTGGTGCAGGGTAGGCAGACCCAGTACTTC.

DNA of the CDR3: TGTGCCAGCAGTGACAGCTATGGCTACACCTTC. It translates to CASSDSYGYTF. The chain links TRBV6-1 to TRBJ1-2; D call uncertain. Trimming took 3 bases from V and 4 from J, leaving 3 bases between them. There are 11 residues in the CDR3. Germline values: CDR1 MNHNS, CDR2 SASEGT.

CDR3 region: CASSAPDTEAFF. CDR3 DNA sequence: TGTGCCAGCAGTGCCCCAGACACTGAAGCTTTCTTT. The rearrangement uses TRBV2 and TRBJ1-1; no reliable D call. V dropped 4 bases and J dropped 3 bases, with 6 bases sitting between them. Germline V lookup: CDR1 SNHLY, CDR2 FYNNEI. The CDR3 is 12 amino acids.

V is TRBV9 and J is TRBJ2-5; D may be TRBD2 (6 bases). Germline CDR1 reads SGDLS; CDR2 reads YYNGEE. The CDR3 sequence is 16 residues long. Trimming took 2 bases from V and 2 from J, leaving 16 bases between them. The CDR3 sequence is CASSVGGLGIQETQYF. The CDR3 DNA sequence: TGTGCCAGCAGCGTGGGGGGACTGGGAATACAAGAGACCCAGTACTTC.

V is TRBV3-1 (or the pseudogene TRBV3-2) and J is TRBJ2-2; TRBD2 matches 9 bases. This CDR3 comprises 16 residues. V lost 4 bases and J lost 2; bases outside the gene matches: 5. The germline CDR1 and CDR2 sequences are LGHDT and YNNKEL (reference sequence). The CDR3 sequence: CASSPLSGGNTGELFF. The CDR3 DNA reads TGTGCCAGCAGCCCACTTAGCGGGGGAAACACCGGGGAGCTGTTTTTT.

This clone was seen only a few times. This chain links TRBV27 with TRBJ1-4, with 7 bases matching TRBD1. The CDR3 covers 15 residues. With 5 bases clipped from V and 8 bases from J, the junction kept 11 bases outside the gene matches. Germline CDR1 is MNHEY and CDR2 is SMNVEV (reference sequence). The DNA of the CDR3 is TGTGCCAGCAGTCTGTACAGGGGTTCTCAGGAAAAACTGTTTTTT. Encoded protein: CASSLYRGSQEKLFF.

This clone turned up a few times. The chain has TRBV19 and TRBJ2-7, with 7 positions matching TRBD1. The germline V gene encodes CDR1 LNHDA and CDR2 SQIVND (reference sequence). The V segment lost 2 bases and the J segment 1 base; nucleotides outside the gene matches: 8. This CDR3 is 16 amino acids long. The CDR3 nucleotides read TGTGCCAGTAGTATATCCGGGACAGCCTTATCCTACGAGCAGTACTTC. Protein product: CASSISGTALSYEQYF.

V is TRBV3-1 (or the pseudogene TRBV3-2) and J is TRBJ1-5, with D hard to call. Looked up from germline, CDR1 is LGHDT and CDR2 is YNNKEL (reference sequence). The CDR3 sequence is 15 residues long. V was pared by 2 bases and J by 0 bases, with 8 bases between. The CDR3 DNA sequence: TGTGCCAGCAGCCAATTGGCGGGTAGCAATCAGCCCCAGCATTTT. Amino acid sequence: CASSQLAGSNQPQHF.

The chain couples TRBV9 to TRBJ1-6, with D perhaps matching TRBD1 (6 bases). V was shortened by 0 bases and J by 9 bases, with 10 bases between the two germline ends. CDR1 SGDLS and CDR2 YYNGEE come from the germline V gene. The CDR3 length is 14 residues. The CDR3 sequence: CASSVADSISPLHF. The CDR3 coding sequence is TGTGCCAGCAGCGTAGCGGACAGTATTTCACCCCTCCACTTT.